The following is a T cell receptor beta chain sequence with its context. The data originate from a study of Ad26.COV2.S vaccination and SARS-CoV-2 variants. CDR3 length: 13 amino acids. Trimming took 6 bases from V and 5 from J; bases not matched to a gene: 2. Looked up from germline, CDR1 is LNHDA and CDR2 is SQIVND (reference sequence). As for treatment: 15 to 20 received Ad26.COV2.S at low or high dose, single or two shots; a few received placebo; per-sample allocation not given. Sampling was performed 63 days after the first vaccine or placebo injection. Some clones are missing from TCRdb's copy, which holds only in-frame ones; the method was immunoSEQ multiplex PCR. The sample carries about 280,000 clones, about 90% recorded once.

This receptor was obtained from a person between 18 and 65 years old who received the Ad26.COV2.S COVID-19 vaccine or a placebo. The material sequenced was peripheral blood, taken in a trial of Ad26.COV2.S vaccine versus placebo. The V gene is TRBV19, the J gene TRBJ2-5; 11 bases fit TRBD1. The CDR3 DNA follows: TGTGCCAGTAGGGACAGGGGGCCGGAGACCCAGTACTTC. This encodes CASRDRGPETQYF.